This passage covers 16 T cell receptor beta chains from one sample sequenced in a study of T cells after yellow fever vaccination. TCRdb fed the 5' RACE reads into MiXCR, producing one record per CDR3 protein. The table lists some 340,000 distinct CDR3 sequences, roughly 3.9% of them singletons. The sample consisted of PBMCs, taken 5 days after the yellow fever booster vaccination. The receptors shown here come from a man in his late teens or twenties who received the YFV17D yellow fever vaccine.

This clonotype was seen a handful of times. The V and J genes are TRBV6-6 and TRBJ2-7; D might be TRBD1 or TRBD2, each matching 5 bases. The CDR3 runs to 14 residues. Germline CDR1 MNHNY, CDR2 SVGAGI (reference sequence). Trimming stripped 2 bases from V and 3 bases from J, with 11 bases between. The CDR3 region has the DNA TGTGCCAGCAGTTACGGGGACGGGTTCTACGAGCAGTACTTC. Its protein is CASSYGDGFYEQYF.

This clonotype was counted between two and nine times. The J gene is TRBJ2-4, the V gene TRBV19; 7 bases are a match to TRBD1. The CDR3 runs 15 residues. J gave up 0 bases and V 11 bases, and 10 bases lay outside the gene matches. The germline CDR1 and CDR2 sequences are LNHDA and SQIVND (reference sequence). The CDR3 region is CALWTGAIAKNIQYF. Here the CDR3 DNA reads TGTGCCCTTTGGACAGGCGCTATAGCCAAAAACATTCAGTACTTC.

The rearrangement joins TRBV30 to TRBJ1-2; 9 positions match TRBD1. With V trimmed by 2 bases and J by 4 bases, 11 bases remained unmatched. The CDR3 loop spans 16 amino acids. Germline CDR1 reads GTSNPN; CDR2 reads SVGIG (reference sequence). The CDR3 protein is CAWSRPTGGFTYGYTF. The CDR3 nucleotides read TGTGCCTGGAGTCGACCGACAGGGGGTTTTACCTATGGCTACACCTTC.

A note on this clonotype: One end of the junction varies from germline; a read error may be responsible. The rearrangement links TRBV7-2 to TRBJ1-5, with no clear D. The germline V gene has CDR1 SGHTA and CDR2 FQGNSA. The CDR3 sequence is 13 residues long. The CDR3 DNA reads TGTGCCAGCAGCTTAGACGGGAATCAGGCCCAGCATTTT. It codes for CASSLDGNQAQHF.

This clonotype has a count of ten or more. This rearrangement joins TRBV3-1 to TRBJ2-1; no firm D call. The CDR3 extends over 14 amino acids. Germline values: CDR1 LGHDT, CDR2 YNNKEL (reference sequence). The V gene lost 0 bases and the J gene lost 5 bases, with 8 bases spanning the gap. As DNA, the CDR3 is TGTGCCAGCAGCCAAGATGAGTACAACAATGAGCAGTTCTTC. Its translation: CASSQDEYNNEQFF.

The chain joins TRBV7-2 to TRBJ2-7; TRBD1 might be the D (7 bases). V lost 5 bases, J lost 3 bases, and 14 bases lay in between. In germline, CDR1 is SGHTA, CDR2 FQGNSA. This CDR3 spans 14 amino acids. The CDR3 is CASSPQGGLYEQYF. The CDR3 region has the DNA TGTGCCAGCAGCCCCCAGGGGGGCCTCTACGAGCAGTACTTC.

In its sample, this clonotype was seen a few times. The gene calls are TRBV7-2 and TRBJ2-7; D might be TRBD1 (5 bases). The V gene's germline CDR1 is SGHTA and CDR2 FQGNSA. The V end was cut by 4 bases, the J end by 3 bases, with 7 bases between. The length of the CDR3 is 12 residues. CDR3 bases: TGTGCCAGCAGCTCGGACAACTACGAGCAGTACGTC. Protein sequence: CASSSDNYEQYV.

Here the CDR3 reads CATSDSRMSTDTQYF. CDR3 nucleotide sequence: TGTGCCACCAGTGACTCTCGGATGAGCACAGATACGCAGTATTTT. V is TRBV24-1 and J is TRBJ2-3; D is undetermined. V was shortened by 4 bases and J by 0 bases, with 10 bases between the two germline ends. CDR3 length: 15 amino acids. Germline values: CDR1 KGHDR, CDR2 SFDVKD.

This clonotype appeared many times. The CDR3 nucleotides read TGTGCCAGCAGTCGAAGGGGACCCCTCTACAATGAGCAGTTCTTC. Residues: CASSRRGPLYNEQFF. This chain joins TRBV27 and TRBJ2-1, with D possibly called TRBD1 or TRBD2 (5 bases each). In germline, CDR1 is MNHEY, CDR2 SMNVEV (reference sequence). The CDR3 spans 15 residues. Trimming took 5 bases from V and 3 from J, leaving 14 bases between them.

The chain is built from TRBV18 and TRBJ2-5; TRBD1 matches 10 bases. The V gene's germline CDR1 is KGHSH and CDR2 LQKENI. V gave up 4 bases and J gave up 5 bases; unmatched junction bases: 7. The CDR3 length is 15 residues. Here the CDR3 DNA reads TGTGCCAGCTCACAACGGACAGGGGGGCTCGAGACCCAGTACTTC. It translates to CASSQRTGGLETQYF.

This clonotype appeared a few times. The V call is TRBV23-1, the J call TRBJ1-4, with TRBD1 identical over 10 bases. TRBV23-1 counts as an open reading frame of uncertain function. The CDR3 has 18 amino acids. After removal of 2 bases from V and 2 bases from J, the junction contained 8 bases not matched to a gene. The CDR3 loop is CASSQPLDRGPTNEKLFF. The DNA of the CDR3 is TGCGCCAGCAGTCAACCCCTTGACAGGGGGCCGACTAATGAAAAACTGTTTTTT.

V usage is TRBV18 and J usage is TRBJ2-2; D gene unclear. Trimming pared 4 bases from V and 6 bases from J, leaving 9 bases between. The CDR3 sequence is 13 residues long. Germline CDR1 and CDR2: KGHSH and LQKENI. CDR3 region: CASSQDNSGELFF. Written as DNA, the CDR3 is TGTGCCAGCTCACAAGACAACTCCGGGGAGCTGTTTTTT.

Ten or more counts support this clonotype. The rearrangement joins TRBV20-1 to TRBJ2-3, with unresolved D. The CDR3 contains 11 residues. V was trimmed by 5 bases and J by 6 bases, leaving 9 bases between them. The germline V gene encodes CDR1 DFQATT and CDR2 SNEGSKA (reference sequence). The CDR3: CSAGSWDTQYF. The CDR3 DNA sequence: TGCAGTGCTGGGTCATGGGATACGCAGTATTTT.

This clonotype was observed many times. The chain uses TRBV5-1 and TRBJ2-6; D is possibly TRBD1 (6 bases). Looked up from germline, CDR1 is SGHRS and CDR2 is YFSETQ. Trimming stripped 4 bases from V and 0 bases from J, with 14 bases between. The CDR3 runs 17 residues. The CDR3 here is CASSLGHPSSGANVLTF. The CDR3 DNA is TGCGCCAGCAGCCTGGGACATCCGAGCTCTGGGGCCAACGTCCTGACTTTC.

V and J are TRBV6-2 or TRBV6-3 and TRBJ2-2; D is undetermined. The germline V gene has CDR1 MNHEY and CDR2 SVGEGT. CDR3 length equals 14 residues. V lost 0 bases to trimming and J lost 5 bases, with 7 bases between them. CDR3 coding DNA: TGTGCCAGCAGTTACTCTAGCCTGACCGGGGAGCTGTTTTTT. Translating it yields CASSYSSLTGELFF.

The J gene is TRBJ2-5, the V gene TRBV6-2 or TRBV6-3; maybe TRBD2 (6 bases). V was clipped by 2 bases and J by 4 bases, with 11 bases between them. CDR3 size: 14 residues. Germline CDR1 reads MNHEY; CDR2 reads SVGEGT. The CDR3, as DNA: TGTGCCAGCAGTTACGCGGCCGGGGGAGAGACCCAGTACTTC. This translates into CASSYAAGGETQYF.